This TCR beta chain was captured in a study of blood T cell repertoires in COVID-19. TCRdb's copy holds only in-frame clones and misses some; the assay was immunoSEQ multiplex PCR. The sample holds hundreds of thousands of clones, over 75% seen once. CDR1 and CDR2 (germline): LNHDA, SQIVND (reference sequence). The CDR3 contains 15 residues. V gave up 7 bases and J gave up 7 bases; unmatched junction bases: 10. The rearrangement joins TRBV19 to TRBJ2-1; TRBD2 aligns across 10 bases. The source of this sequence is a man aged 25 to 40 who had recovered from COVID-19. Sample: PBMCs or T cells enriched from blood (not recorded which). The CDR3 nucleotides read TGTGCCAGTATGGGGTGGGCTAGCGGGAGTAATGAGCAGTTCTTC. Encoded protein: CASMGWASGSNEQFF.